The subject of this entry is one T cell receptor (beta chain). Its antigen remains unknown. The data were taken from a study of shared clonotypes between healthy human individuals. Study summary: The plates for each donor numbered three CD4 naive, three CD4 memory, two CD8 naive and one CD8 memory.

Profiled with immunoSEQ multiplex PCR; TCRdb holds only in-frame clones, not every one. The sample has millions of clones, more than 80% seen once; the top ten hold approximately 0.4%. Germline lookup yields CDR1 WSHSY and CDR2 SAAADI. The CDR3 spans 13 residues. After removal of 8 bases from V and 10 bases from J, the junction contained 5 bases not matched to a gene. Researchers partitioned CD4+ cells into CD45RA+ naive and CD45RA-negative memory subsets. Regarding the study as a whole: Relative to their counterparts shared across all four donors, non-shared clonotypes exhibited diminished generation probabilities.

The sequence derives from a man aged 18 to 30 in good health. Some clones in this sample may be carry-over from other donors' samples. Sequenced material: naive CD4+ T cells from PBMCs. The subset here: CD45RA+ positively selected. The chain joins TRBV10-2 to TRBJ2-1, with 13 bases fitting TRBD2. CDR3 DNA sequence: TGCGCCAGCCGGACTAGCGGGAGTGGAGAGCAGTTCTTC. This codes for CASRTSGSGEQFF.